One and the same sample provided the 11 T cell receptor beta chains below, sequenced in a study of shared clonotypes between healthy human individuals. Naive CD8 cells comprised CD45RO-negative, CCR7-positively selected cells, excluding terminally differentiated effector memory CD45RA+ cells. Data came from immunoSEQ multiplex PCR; TCRdb stores just in-frame clones and leaves some out. The sample holds over 2,000,000 clones, about 93% seen once. The sample consisted of naive CD8+ T cells from PBMCs. These receptors were taken from a man aged 18 to 30 in good health. Some clones in this sample may be carry-over from other donors' samples.

This chain links TRBV6-5 with TRBJ1-1; unclear D gene. Trimming shortened V by 0 bases and J by 2 bases, and 10 bases separated the two germline ends. The CDR3 has 15 amino acids. Germline V gene lookup returns CDR1 MNHEY and CDR2 SVGAGI. The CDR3 reads CASSYSKGANTEAFF. Written as DNA, the CDR3 is TGTGCCAGCAGTTACTCTAAGGGTGCCAACACTGAAGCTTTCTTT.

The chain combines TRBV7-9 with TRBJ2-1, with 9 positions matching TRBD2. CDR1 and CDR2 (germline): SEHNR, FQNEAQ (reference sequence). The CDR3 is 17 residues long. Trimming cost V 5 bases and J 4 bases; bases outside gene matches: 12. The CDR3 protein is CASSPRLAEPNYNEQFF. Here the CDR3 DNA reads TGTGCCAGCAGCCCCCGACTAGCGGAGCCAAATTACAATGAGCAGTTCTTC. The full variable domain, completed using reference TRBV7-9 and TRBJ2-1, is DTGVSQNPRHKITKRGQNVTFRCDPISEHNRLYWYRQTLGQGPEFLTYFQNEAQLEKSRLLSDRFSAERPKGSFSTLEIQRTEQGDSAMYLCASSPRLAEPNYNEQFFGPGTRLTVL.

The chain couples TRBV9 to TRBJ2-1; 9 bases fit TRBD2. Germline CDR1 is SGDLS and CDR2 is YYNGEE. V was clipped by 0 bases and J by 6 bases; unmatched bases: 4. The CDR3 contains 15 residues. The CDR3 reads CASSVGPSGINEQFF. The CDR3 DNA follows: TGTGCCAGCAGCGTAGGGCCTAGCGGGATCAATGAGCAGTTCTTC.

The V and J genes are TRBV21-1 and TRBJ2-5. TRBV21-1 is a known pseudogene. The CDR3 sequence is 16 residues long. The CDR3 region is CASSNFPRPSQETQYF. The CDR3, as DNA: TGTGCCAGCAGCAATTTCCCGAGACCCAGCCAAGAGACCCAGTACTTC.

The rearrangement uses TRBV21-1 and TRBJ2-7; the table's D gene call, TRBD1, was not cross checked with the DNA. TRBV21-1 counts as a pseudogene. The CDR3 has 13 residues. The CDR3 reads CASPAEGAYEQYF. In DNA, the CDR3 is TGTGCCAGCCCTGCGGAGGGGGCGTACGAGCAGTACTTC.

The rearrangement links TRBV29-1 to TRBJ2-7; 9 positions match TRBD1. The length of the CDR3 is 16 residues. The junction had 10 bases not matched to a gene; V was cut back by 2 bases and J by 2 bases. Germline V gene sequence: CDR1 SQVTM, CDR2 ANQGSEA. CDR3 protein: CSVEMSDRGSPYEQYF. CDR3 DNA: TGCAGCGTTGAAATGTCGGACAGGGGCTCCCCCTACGAGCAGTACTTC.

The chain is built from TRBV19 and TRBJ2-7; D unclear. Germline V lookup: CDR1 LNHDA, CDR2 SQIVND (reference sequence). V shed 7 bases and J shed 3 bases, with 13 bases lying between them. The CDR3 is 13 residues long. Here the CDR3 reads CASTHRMGYEQYF. The CDR3 DNA sequence: TGTGCCAGTACCCACAGAATGGGCTACGAGCAGTACTTC.

In regard to this clone: Other nucleotide sequences from this sample produce the same CDR3. This rearrangement joins TRBV28 to TRBJ1-5, with D possibly being TRBD1 (5 bases). The CDR3 consists of 15 residues. Trimming pared 3 bases from V and 4 bases from J, leaving 13 bases between. The germline V gene encodes CDR1 MDHEN and CDR2 SYDVKM. CDR3 loop: CASSFYRDSNQPQHF. CDR3 bases: TGTGCCAGCAGTTTTTATAGGGACTCTAATCAGCCCCAGCATTTT.

The chain uses TRBV7-8 and TRBJ2-7; no firm D call. CDR1 SGHVS and CDR2 FQNEAQ come from the germline V gene. V dropped 4 bases and J dropped 0 bases, with 10 bases sitting between them. The CDR3 covers 14 residues. This CDR3 reads CASSSLGSSYEQYF. The CDR3 coding sequence is TGTGCCAGCAGCTCCCTAGGTAGCTCCTACGAGCAGTACTTC.

The V gene is TRBV6-1, the J gene TRBJ1-2; D unclear. The CDR3 has 14 amino acids. Germline values: CDR1 MNHNS, CDR2 SASEGT. Trimming cost V 0 bases and J 4 bases, with 9 bases left between them. The CDR3 loop reads CASSEATETYGYTF. In DNA, the CDR3 is TGTGCCAGCAGTGAAGCTACGGAAACCTATGGCTACACCTTC.

V and J are TRBV30 and TRBJ2-1; possibly TRBD2 for D (6 bases). CDR3 length: 14 residues. V lost 4 bases, J lost 5 bases, and 15 bases lay in between. The germline gives CDR1 GTSNPN, CDR2 SVGIG (reference sequence). CDR3 protein: CAWKDRGTNNEQFF. CDR3 nucleotide sequence: TGTGCCTGGAAGGATCGGGGGACGAACAATGAGCAGTTCTTC.